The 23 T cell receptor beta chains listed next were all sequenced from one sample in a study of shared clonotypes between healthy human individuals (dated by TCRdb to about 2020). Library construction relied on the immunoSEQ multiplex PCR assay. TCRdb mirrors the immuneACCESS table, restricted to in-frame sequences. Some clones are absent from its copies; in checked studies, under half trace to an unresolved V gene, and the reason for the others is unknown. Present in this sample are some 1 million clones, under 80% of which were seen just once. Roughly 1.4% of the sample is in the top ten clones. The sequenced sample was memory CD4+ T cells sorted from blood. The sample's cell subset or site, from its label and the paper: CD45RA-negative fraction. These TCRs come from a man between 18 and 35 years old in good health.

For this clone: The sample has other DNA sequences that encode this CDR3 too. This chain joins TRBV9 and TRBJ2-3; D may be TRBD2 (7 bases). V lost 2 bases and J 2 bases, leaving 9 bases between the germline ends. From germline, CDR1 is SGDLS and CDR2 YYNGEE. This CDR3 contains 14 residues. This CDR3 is CASSVGGLTDTQYF. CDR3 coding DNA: TGTGCCAGCAGCGTGGGGGGGCTCACAGATACGCAGTATTTT.

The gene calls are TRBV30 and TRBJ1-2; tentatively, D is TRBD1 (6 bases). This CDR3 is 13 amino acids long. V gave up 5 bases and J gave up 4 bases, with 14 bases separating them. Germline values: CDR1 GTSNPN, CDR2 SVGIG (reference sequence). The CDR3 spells CAWSTGRGYGYTF. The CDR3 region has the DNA TGTGCCTGGTCGACAGGCCGAGGCTATGGCTACACCTTC.

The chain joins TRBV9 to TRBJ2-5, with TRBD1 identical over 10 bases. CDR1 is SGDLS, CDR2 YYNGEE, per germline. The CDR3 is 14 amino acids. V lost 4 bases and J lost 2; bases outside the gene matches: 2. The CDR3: CASSWGQGQETQYF. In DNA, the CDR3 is TGTGCCAGCAGCTGGGGACAGGGGCAAGAGACCCAGTACTTC.

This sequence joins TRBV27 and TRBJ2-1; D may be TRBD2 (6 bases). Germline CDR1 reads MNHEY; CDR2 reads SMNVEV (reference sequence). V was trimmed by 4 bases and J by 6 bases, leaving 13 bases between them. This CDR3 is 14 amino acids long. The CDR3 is CASSYRGVTNEQFF. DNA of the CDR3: TGTGCCAGCAGTTATCGCGGGGTGACCAATGAGCAGTTCTTC.

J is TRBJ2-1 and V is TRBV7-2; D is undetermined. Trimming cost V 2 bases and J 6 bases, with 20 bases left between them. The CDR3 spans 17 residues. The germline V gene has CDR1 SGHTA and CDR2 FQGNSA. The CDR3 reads CASSLIVSGLVPNEQFF. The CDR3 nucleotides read TGTGCCAGCAGCTTAATAGTATCTGGGCTAGTCCCCAATGAGCAGTTCTTC.

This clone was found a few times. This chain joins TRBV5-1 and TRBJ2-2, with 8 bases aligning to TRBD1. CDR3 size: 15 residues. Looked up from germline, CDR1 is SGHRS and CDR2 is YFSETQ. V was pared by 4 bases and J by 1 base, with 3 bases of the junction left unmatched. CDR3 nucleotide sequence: TGCGCCAGCAGCGGTACAGGGGGGAACACCGGGGAGCTGTTTTTT. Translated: CASSGTGGNTGELFF.

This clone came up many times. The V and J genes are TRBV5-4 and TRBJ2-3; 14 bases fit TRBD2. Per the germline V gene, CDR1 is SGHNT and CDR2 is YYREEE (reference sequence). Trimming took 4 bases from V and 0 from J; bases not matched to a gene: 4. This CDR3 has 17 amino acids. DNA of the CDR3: TGTGCCAGCAGCGGAGGACTAGCGGGGGGAAGCACAGATACGCAGTATTTT. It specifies CASSGGLAGGSTDTQYF.

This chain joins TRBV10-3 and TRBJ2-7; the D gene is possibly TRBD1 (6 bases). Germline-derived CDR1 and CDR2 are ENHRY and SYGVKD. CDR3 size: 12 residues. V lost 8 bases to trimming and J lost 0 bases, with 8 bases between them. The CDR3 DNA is TGTGCCATCGAGGACAGCTCCTACGAGCAGTACTTC. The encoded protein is CAIEDSSYEQYF.

The CDR3 nucleotides read TGTGCCTGGAGTTCGGACGTCCCCGGTCAGCCCCAGCATTTT. Amino acid sequence: CAWSSDVPGQPQHF. The chain employs TRBV30 and TRBJ1-5; D not certain. The germline V and J ends were trimmed by 2 bases and 6 bases, with 14 bases remaining between them. The CDR3 spans 14 residues. CDR1 is GTSNPN, CDR2 SVGIG, per germline (reference sequence).

The CDR3 nucleotides are TGCGCCAGCAGCGCCTTGGGGGCCCGCGAGCAGTACTTC. It translates to CASSALGAREQYF. V and J are TRBV5-1 and TRBJ2-7; D might be TRBD1 (6 bases). The CDR3 is made up of 13 amino acids. CDR1 SGHRS and CDR2 YFSETQ come from the germline V gene. Trimming stripped 4 bases from V and 6 bases from J, with 14 bases between.

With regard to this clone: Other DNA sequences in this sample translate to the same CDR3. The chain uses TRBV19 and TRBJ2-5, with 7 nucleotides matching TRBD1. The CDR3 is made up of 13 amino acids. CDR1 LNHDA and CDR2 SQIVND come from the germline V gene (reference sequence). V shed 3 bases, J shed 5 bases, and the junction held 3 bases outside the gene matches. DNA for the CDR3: TGTGCCAGTAGTATCACAGGGGCCGAGACCCAGTACTTC. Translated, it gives CASSITGAETQYF.

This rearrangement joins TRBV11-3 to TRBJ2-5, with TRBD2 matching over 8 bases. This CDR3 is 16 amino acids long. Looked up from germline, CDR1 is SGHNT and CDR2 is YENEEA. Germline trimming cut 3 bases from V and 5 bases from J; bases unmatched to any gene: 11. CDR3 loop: CASSLGRGGHLETQYF. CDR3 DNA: TGTGCCAGCAGCTTGGGACGGGGGGGCCACCTGGAGACCCAGTACTTC. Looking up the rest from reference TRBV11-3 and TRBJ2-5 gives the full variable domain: EAGVVQSPRYKIIEKKQPVAFWCNPISGHNTLYWYLQNLGQGPELLIRYENEEAVDDSQLPKDRFSAERLKGVDSTLKIQPAELGDSAVYLCASSLGRGGHLETQYFGPGTRLLVL.

For the CDR3, the DNA is TGTGCCAGTAGTATCGTACAGGAATACTCTGGCTACACCTTC. Translating gives CASSIVQEYSGYTF. The rearrangement uses TRBV19 and TRBJ1-2; TRBD1 might be the D (5 bases). The germline gives CDR1 LNHDA, CDR2 SQIVND (reference sequence). This CDR3 region has 14 residues. V dropped 3 bases and J dropped 7 bases, with 15 bases sitting between them.

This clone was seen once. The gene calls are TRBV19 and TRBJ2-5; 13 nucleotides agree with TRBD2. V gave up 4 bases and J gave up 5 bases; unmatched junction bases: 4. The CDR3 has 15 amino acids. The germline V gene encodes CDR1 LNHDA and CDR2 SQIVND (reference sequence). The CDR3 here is CASSTGTSGIETQYF. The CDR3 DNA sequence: TGTGCCAGTAGTACAGGGACTAGCGGGATCGAGACCCAGTACTTC.

Here the CDR3 reads CSVEGGRGVPYEQYF. CDR3 coding DNA: TGCAGCGTTGAAGGGGGGCGAGGGGTGCCCTACGAGCAGTACTTC. The genes are TRBV29-1 and TRBJ2-7; D is possibly TRBD1 (6 bases). V lost 1 base to trimming and J lost 2 bases, with 15 bases between them. Germline assignment: CDR1 SQVTM and CDR2 ANQGSEA. The CDR3 consists of 15 residues.

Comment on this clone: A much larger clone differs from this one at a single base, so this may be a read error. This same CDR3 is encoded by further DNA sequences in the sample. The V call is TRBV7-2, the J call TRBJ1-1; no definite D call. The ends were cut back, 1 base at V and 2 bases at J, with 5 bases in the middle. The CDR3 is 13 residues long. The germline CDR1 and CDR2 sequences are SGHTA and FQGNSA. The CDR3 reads CASSLGANTEAFF. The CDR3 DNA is TGTGCCAGCAGCTTAGGGGCCAACACTGAAGCTTTCTTT.

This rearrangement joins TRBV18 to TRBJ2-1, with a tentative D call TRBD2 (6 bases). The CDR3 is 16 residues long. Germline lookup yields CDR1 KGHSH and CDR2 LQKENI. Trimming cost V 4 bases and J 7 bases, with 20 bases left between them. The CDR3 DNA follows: TGTGCCAGCTCACTTGACCGGGACGGAGGGTGGAATGAGCAGTTCTTC. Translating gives CASSLDRDGGWNEQFF.

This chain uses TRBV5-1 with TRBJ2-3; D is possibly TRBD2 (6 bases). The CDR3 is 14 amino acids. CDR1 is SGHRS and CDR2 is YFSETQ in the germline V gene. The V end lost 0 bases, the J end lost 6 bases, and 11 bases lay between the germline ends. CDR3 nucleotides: TGCGCCAGCAGCTTGGAGGCCCGGGGGGATACGCAGTATTTT. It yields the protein CASSLEARGDTQYF.

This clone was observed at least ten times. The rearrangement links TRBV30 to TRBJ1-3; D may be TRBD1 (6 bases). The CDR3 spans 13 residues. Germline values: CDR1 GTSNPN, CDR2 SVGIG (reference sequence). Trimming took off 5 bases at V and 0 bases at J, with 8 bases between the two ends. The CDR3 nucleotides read TGTGCCTGGGGGACAATCTCTGGAAACACCATATATTTT. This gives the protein CAWGTISGNTIYF.

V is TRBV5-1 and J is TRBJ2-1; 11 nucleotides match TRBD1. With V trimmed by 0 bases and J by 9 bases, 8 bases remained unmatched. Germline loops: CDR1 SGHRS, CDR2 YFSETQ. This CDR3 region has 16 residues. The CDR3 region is CASSLAAGTGGGEQFF. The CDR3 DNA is TGCGCCAGCAGCTTGGCGGCCGGGACAGGGGGTGGTGAGCAGTTCTTC.

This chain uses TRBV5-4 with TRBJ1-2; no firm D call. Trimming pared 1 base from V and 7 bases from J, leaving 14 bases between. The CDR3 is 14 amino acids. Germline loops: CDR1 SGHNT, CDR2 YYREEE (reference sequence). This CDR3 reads CASSLPGKSGGYTF. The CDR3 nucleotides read TGTGCCAGCAGCTTGCCGGGGAAGAGTGGTGGCTACACCTTC.

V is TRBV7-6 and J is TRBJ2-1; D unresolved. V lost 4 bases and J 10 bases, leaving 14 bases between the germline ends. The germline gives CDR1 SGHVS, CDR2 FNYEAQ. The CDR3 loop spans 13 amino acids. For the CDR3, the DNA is TGTGCCAGCAGCTCCGGGTCCGTAAGGGAGCAGTTCTTC. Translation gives CASSSGSVREQFF.

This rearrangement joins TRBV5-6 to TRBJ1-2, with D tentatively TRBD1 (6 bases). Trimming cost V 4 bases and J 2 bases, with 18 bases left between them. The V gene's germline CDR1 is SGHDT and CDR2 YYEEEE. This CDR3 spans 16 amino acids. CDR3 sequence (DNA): TGTGCCAGCAGCCGTAGGACAGAACGCCTGAACTATGGCTACACCTTC. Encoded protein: CASSRRTERLNYGYTF.